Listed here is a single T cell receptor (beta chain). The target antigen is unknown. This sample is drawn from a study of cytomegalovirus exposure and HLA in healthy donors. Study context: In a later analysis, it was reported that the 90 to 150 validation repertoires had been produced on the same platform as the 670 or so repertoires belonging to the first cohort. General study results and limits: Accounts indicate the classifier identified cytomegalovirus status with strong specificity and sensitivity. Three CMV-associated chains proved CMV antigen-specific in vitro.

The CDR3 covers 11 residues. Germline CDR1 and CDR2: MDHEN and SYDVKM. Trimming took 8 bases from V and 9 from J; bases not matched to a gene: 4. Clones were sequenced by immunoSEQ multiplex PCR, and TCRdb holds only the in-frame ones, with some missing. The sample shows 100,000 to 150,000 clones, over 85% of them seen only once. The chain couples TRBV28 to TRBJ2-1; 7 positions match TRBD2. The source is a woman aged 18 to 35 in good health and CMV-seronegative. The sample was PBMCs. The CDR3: CASGLVFEQFF. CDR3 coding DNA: TGTGCCAGCGGACTAGTGTTTGAGCAGTTCTTC.